This T cell receptor beta chain was profiled in a study of identical twins. Study-level points and caveats: Invariant T cells like MAIT and iNKT could partly confound the zero-insertion analyses.

TCRdb re-called the 5' RACE reads with MiXCR, one entry per CDR3 protein. The sample includes roughly 720,000 distinct CDR3 sequences, 18% seen only once; the top ten take around 13%. CDR1 is SGHTA, CDR2 FQGNSA, per germline. The V end was cut by 4 bases, the J end by 6 bases, with 19 bases between. There are 16 residues in the CDR3. A remark on this clonotype: Its antigen remains unidentified.

This sample was also put to use in a study of T cells expressing NK-cell markers.

The chain has TRBV7-2 and TRBJ2-1; D is uncertain. The sequenced material came from PBMCs. The receptor was isolated from a woman between 18 and 29 years old in good health. The CDR3 region is CASSYSLSPLGNEQFF. The CDR3 DNA is TGTGCCAGCAGCTATAGCTTGTCCCCTCTCGGCAATGAGCAGTTCTTC.